This paragraph reports one T cell receptor beta chain. Its antigen remains unidentified. The data originate from a study of tumor-infiltrating lymphocytes in primary liver carcinoma. Study at large: The patients included men and women who were aged 30 to 69 years. Sample counts of productive TCRbeta reads spanned roughly 3.5 to 8 million; these counts were similar across tissue types.

Study-level points and caveats: The difference in top-250-clone fraction between tumors and blood was significant, favoring tumors (p = 0.039). It was tumor-adjacent and tumor-blood pairs that overlapped less than tumor region pairs did.

CDR1 and CDR2 from the germline V gene are SGHAT and FQNNGV. V lost 3 bases and J lost 13, with 28 bases in between. The CDR3 contains 17 residues. TCR beta cDNA was made from around 520 ng total RNA with a constant-region primer. ARM-PCR was slightly modified, and three nested multiplex PCR rounds with it gave rise to the TCR beta libraries. TRBV1-TRBV30 forward primers paired with a C-beta reverse primer were used in the first two PCR rounds, which ran roughly 9 cycles each. TCRdb independently ran MiXCR on the multiplex PCR reads; one entry per CDR3 protein. Of approximately 120,000 distinct CDR3 sequences in the sample, 60% to 80% were seen once. DNA and RNA were both co-extracted from approximately 20-30 mg of bulk tissue that had not been sorted.

The chain employs TRBV11-2 and TRBJ2-1; no clear D gene. The source of this sequence is a woman aged 55-75 years with primary liver carcinoma and hepatitis B virus infection. What was sequenced was liver tumor tissue from sampling region 3. Subset defined: tumor region T3, left-lateral pole. CDR3 nucleotide sequence: TGTGCCAGCAGCTTGCGTGGATCCGCGAGCTCCTACGAAGAACAGTTCTTC. The encoded protein is CASSLRGSASSYEEQFF.